This is a list of T cell receptor beta chains from one sample in a study of blood T cell repertoires in COVID-19. The method was immunoSEQ multiplex PCR; TCRdb's version includes in-frame clones alone and lacks a portion of them. The profile covers over 300,000 clones, with over 70% appearing a single time and about 1.2% taken by the ten largest. Sequencing was performed on peripheral blood. Source of these receptors: a woman aged 45-60 years with acute or convalescent COVID-19. CDR3s include the opening cysteine and the closing phenylalanine or tryptophan. A D gene is named only where the DNA matches it firmly. Expanded clones are given a class, and other clones once, few, many or no size at all.

J	D	size	V	CDR3	DNA
TRBJ1-2	TRBD1	-	TRBV19	CASSPGQGNYGYTF	TGTGCCAGTAGTCCGGGACAGGGTAACTATGGCTACACCTTC
TRBJ1-2	-	-	TRBV10-2	CASSVRSYGYTF	TGCGCCAGCAGTGTACGCAGCTATGGCTACACCTTC
TRBJ2-2	TRBD2	-	TRBV9	CASSVATSGTGELFF	TGTGCCAGCAGCGTAGCGACTAGCGGGACCGGGGAGCTGTTTTTT
TRBJ2-7	-	-	TRBV2	CASSVGTYEQYF	TGTGCCAGCAGTGTCGGGACCTACGAGCAGTACTTC
TRBJ1-5	TRBD1	-	TRBV5-8	CASSLGQGANQPQHF	TGTGCCAGCAGCTTGGGACAGGGGGCGAATCAGCCCCAGCATTTT
TRBJ2-1	-	-	TRBV11-2	CASSAGGFHNEQFF	TGTGCCAGCAGCGCCGGAGGGTTTCACAATGAGCAGTTCTTC
TRBJ2-1	-	-	TRBV2	CASSEGRTYNEQFF	TGTGCCAGCAGTGAAGGGCGGACCTACAATGAGCAGTTCTTC
TRBJ1-5	-	few	TRBV28	CATQGNNQPQHF	TGTGCCACACAGGGCAACAATCAGCCCCAGCATTTT
TRBJ2-2	TRBD2	-	TRBV7-9	CASSLYSRLAEVTGELFF	TGTGCCAGCAGCTTATATTCCCGACTAGCGGAGGTCACCGGGGAGCTGTTTTTT
TRBJ1-2	TRBD1	-	TRBV7-2	CASTLQGGGGYGYTF	TGTGCCAGCACCCTACAGGGGGGGGGAGGCTATGGCTACACCTTC
TRBJ1-6	-	-	TRBV6-4	CASSDGGGRALHF	TGTGCCAGCAGTGACGGGGGGGGACGGGCCCTCCACTTT
TRBJ2-1	TRBD2	-	TRBV7-6	CASSSNRGAGERNEQFF	TGTGCCAGCAGCTCAAACCGGGGTGCGGGAGAACGAAATGAGCAGTTCTTC
TRBJ2-1	TRBD2	-	TRBV6-5	CAIQSLGGLNEQFF	TGTGCCATCCAGTCATTGGGGGGGTTGAATGAGCAGTTCTTC
TRBJ1-3	-	-	TRBV18	CASSPRNRELNTIYF	TGTGCCAGCTCACCACGGAACAGGGAATTAAACACCATATATTTT
TRBJ1-5	TRBD1	-	TRBV7-8	CASSPIPTGGGQPQHF	TGTGCCAGCAGCCCAATCCCGACAGGGGGCGGTCAGCCCCAGCATTTT
TRBJ1-5	TRBD1	few	TRBV10-2	CASSGQGDQPQHF	TGCGCCAGCAGTGGACAGGGAGATCAGCCCCAGCATTTT
TRBJ1-2	-	-	TRBV5-1	CASSDPREGNYGYTF	TGCGCCAGCAGCGATCCCAGGGAGGGAAACTATGGCTACACCTTC
TRBJ1-1	-	-	TRBV5-4	CASSLGRESGIIMMNTEAFF	TGTGCCAGCAGCTTGGGACGAGAAAGCGGAATTATTATGATGAACACTGAAGCTTTCTTT
TRBJ2-4	-	-	TRBV20-1	CSTWGQNIQYF	TGCAGTACTTGGGGGCAAAACATTCAGTACTTC
TRBJ1-6	-	few	TRBV2	CASSEVENSPLHF	TGTGCCAGCAGTGAAGTGGAGAATTCACCCCTCCACTTT
TRBJ2-1	-	-	TRBV7-2	CASSARGTDEQFF	TGTGCCAGCAGCGCCAGGGGTACGGATGAGCAGTTCTTC
TRBJ2-5	TRBD1	-	TRBV29-1	CSVSSGGAGETQYF	TGCAGCGTTTCATCAGGGGGCGCAGGGGAGACCCAGTACTTC
TRBJ2-2	TRBD1	-	TRBV25-1	CASSDRGNGELFF	TGTGCCAGCAGTGACAGGGGGAACGGGGAGCTGTTTTTT
TRBJ1-5	TRBD1	-	TRBV2	CASRPGQGQPQHF	TGTGCCAGCAGACCGGGACAGGGGCAGCCCCAGCATTTT
TRBJ1-5	-	-	TRBV19	CASSIDRGTGGQPQHF	TGTGCCAGTAGTATAGATCGGGGAACCGGAGGCCAGCCCCAGCATTTT
TRBJ2-3	-	-	TRBV5-6	CASSLELAAGFTDTQYF	TGTGCCAGCAGCTTGGAGTTAGCGGCGGGGTTCACAGATACGCAGTATTTT
TRBJ1-4	TRBD1	-	TRBV5-1	CASSLKQGANEKLFF	TGCGCCAGCAGCCTAAAACAGGGGGCTAATGAAAAACTGTTTTTT
TRBJ2-3	-	-	TRBV4-1	CASTPGVGADTQYF	TGCGCCAGCACCCCCGGGGTTGGAGCGGATACGCAGTATTTT
TRBJ2-2	-	-	TRBV5-1	CASSVSLGLNTGELFF	TGCGCCAGCAGCGTATCCCTTGGGCTAAACACCGGGGAGCTGTTTTTT
TRBJ1-1	-	-	TRBV18	CASSPPGQGNTEAFF	TGTGCCAGCTCACCACCGGGACAAGGGAACACTGAAGCTTTCTTT
TRBJ2-2	TRBD1	-	TRBV19	CASSATGTGELFF	TGTGCCAGTAGCGCGACAGGGACCGGGGAGCTGTTTTTT
TRBJ2-2	-	-	TRBV28	CASSLGHGELFF	TGTGCCAGCAGTTTAGGACACGGGGAGCTGTTTTTT
TRBJ1-5	-	-	TRBV4-1	CASSQVTESSQPQHF	TGCGCCAGCAGCCAAGTGACCGAATCTAGTCAGCCCCAGCATTTT
TRBJ1-1	-	-	TRBV30	CAWSPLLQSEAFF	TGTGCCTGGAGCCCGTTGCTCCAGTCTGAAGCTTTCTTT
TRBJ2-5	TRBD1	-	TRBV10-1	CASSSWDRAETQYF	TGCGCCAGCAGCTCATGGGACAGGGCAGAGACCCAGTACTTC
TRBJ2-5	TRBD1	-	TRBV24-1	CATSDFSTGVGETQYF	TGTGCCACCAGTGATTTTTCCACAGGGGTGGGAGAGACCCAGTACTTC